This T cell receptor beta chain derives from a study of blood T cell repertoires in COVID-19 (dated by TCRdb to between 2020 and 2021). Broadly, across the study: Samples covering the acute and convalescent phases of COVID-19 were provided by collaborators in the United States, Italy and Spain. A de-identified subject ID, COVID-19 status, age in years and sex were almost always included in the sample metadata. Where available, HLA class I and class II types were obtained from metadata supplied by the sample provider rather than from assay-based typing. The repertoires were released in a freely available public database intended as a resource for research on the immune response to SARS-CoV-2. The dataset comprised deeply sampled blood TCRbeta repertoires from subjects exposed to, actively infected with, or recovered from COVID-19. The samples were drawn from two sources: the first 160 participants of the ongoing ImmuneRACE study, and over 950 subjects contributed by 6 global collaborators. The prospective study material was composed of cDNA or gDNA derived from T cells, B-cell-depleted T cells, or PBMCs. The paper's findings and limits, for the study overall: How much clinical and demographic metadata was included differed by source and by participant, and the metadata was provided uncurated.

The cysteine opens and the phenylalanine closes a CDR3 of 12 amino acids. Only the CDR3 region is kept as DNA, spanning 36 bases read in frame from base 1. Cut back by 3 bases and 3 bases, the V and J ends lie 8 bases apart. The germline V gene (reference sequence) gives CDR1 as DFQATT and CDR2 as SNEGSKA. Whole blood was collected in K2EDTA tubes by collaborating institutions according to the institutions' own protocols. For TCRbeta analysis, collaborator samples were shipped as frozen whole blood, as isolated PBMCs, or as DNA extracted from either sample type. Turning to this clone: Its antigen is currently not known. Base qualities were left out, and no much larger clone turns up one base away.

TCRbeta CDR3 regions were amplified from genomic DNA using the immunoSEQ Assay, a bias-controlled multiplex PCR. The paper's processing steps were these. Within the assay, amplification of reference gene primers was used to estimate how many nucleated cells each sample contained. Sequence reads were collapsed and filtered to measure the absolute abundance of every unique TCRbeta CDR3 rearrangement. For each sample, productive Simpson clonality was calculated by taking the square root of Simpson's diversity index across productive rearrangements. TCRdb took over this immuneACCESS table, retaining in-frame rearrangements with V and J assigned. Such tables are incomplete; in checked studies, under half of the missing clones stem from an unresolved V gene, and the remainder is unexplained. That table gives V, J and clone size, and the DNA gave D and trimming. The sample includes some 19,000 clones, with 80% observed a single time. Of the sample, approximately 10% falls within the top ten clones.

The chain is made from TRBV20-1 and TRBJ1-2; there is no confident call for the D gene. The sample was peripheral blood. The source is an older man with acute or convalescent COVID-19. The CDR3 reads as follows: CSASGPDYGYTF. The DNA sequence reads TGCAGTGCTAGTGGGCCAGACTATGGCTACACCTTC.